The 10 T cell receptor beta chains given below trace back to one sample, sequenced in a study of blood T cell repertoires in COVID-19. TCRdb's table, derived via immunoSEQ multiplex PCR, lists solely in-frame clones and lacks some. The sample lists under 200,000 clones, roughly 86% occurring once. Material for sequencing was PBMCs or T cells enriched from blood (not recorded which). These receptors were obtained from a man in his forties with acute COVID-19.

The V call is TRBV28, the J call TRBJ1-2; perhaps TRBD1 as D (5 bases). This CDR3 is 12 amino acids long. Trimming cost V 6 bases and J 2 bases, with 7 bases left between them. Germline V gene data show CDR1 as MDHEN and CDR2 as SYDVKM. The CDR3 is CASRGGNYGYTF. The CDR3 DNA reads TGTGCCAGCAGGGGGGGAAACTATGGCTACACCTTC.

This clone was detected many times. This sequence joins TRBV24-1 and TRBJ2-3; 8 positions agree with TRBD1. Germline CDR1 reads KGHDR; CDR2 reads SFDVKD. J lost 1 base, V lost 4 bases, and 6 bases had no gene match. The CDR3 is 16 amino acids. The CDR3 DNA sequence: TGTGCCACCAGTGAATCGGACAGGGACGGCACAGATACGCAGTATTTT. Its translation: CATSESDRDGTDTQYF.

V usage is TRBV2 and J usage is TRBJ2-5; D remains ambiguous. V lost 7 bases to trimming and J lost 2 bases, with 17 bases between them. In germline, CDR1 is SNHLY, CDR2 FYNNEI. This CDR3 has 15 residues. CDR3: CASNLAATIQETQYF. In DNA form, the CDR3 reads TGTGCCAGCAACTTGGCGGCTACAATTCAAGAGACCCAGTACTTC.

The chain combines TRBV10-3 with TRBJ1-2; D possibly corresponds to TRBD1 (5 bases). Germline V gene data show CDR1 as ENHRY and CDR2 as SYGVKD. The CDR3 runs to 12 residues. Trimming pared 6 bases from V and 4 bases from J, leaving 9 bases between. CDR3 protein: CAISDSSYGYTF. DNA for the CDR3: TGTGCCATCAGCGACAGCAGCTATGGCTACACCTTC.

The chain has TRBV9 and TRBJ2-7; D ambiguous. From germline, CDR1 is SGDLS and CDR2 YYNGEE. Deletions cut 3 bases from V and 1 base from J, with 11 bases between. The CDR3 is made up of 14 amino acids. This CDR3 reads CASSASLVSYEQYF. The CDR3 DNA sequence: TGTGCCAGCAGCGCTTCTCTAGTTTCCTACGAGCAGTACTTC.

The gene calls are TRBV6-5 and TRBJ2-3, with D possibly being TRBD1 (5 bases). The V gene lost 7 bases and the J gene lost 6 bases, with 14 bases spanning the gap. This CDR3 spans 13 amino acids. CDR1 and CDR2 (germline): MNHEY, SVGAGI. For the CDR3, the DNA is TGTGCCAGCAATCCCTCCAGGGTTGATACGCAGTATTTT. Its translation: CASNPSRVDTQYF.

This rearrangement joins TRBV27 to TRBJ2-7; 13 bases line up with TRBD2. The CDR3 consists of 15 residues. From germline, CDR1 is MNHEY and CDR2 SMNVEV (reference sequence). Trimming removed 5 bases from V and 3 bases from J; junction bases left unmatched: 4. CDR3 in DNA: TGTGCCAGCAGTCACGGGACTAGCGGGATCTACGAGCAGTACTTC. Its protein product is CASSHGTSGIYEQYF.

The genes are TRBV27 and TRBJ1-1; D is possibly TRBD1 (6 bases). With 5 bases removed from V and 1 base from J, the gap between germline ends came to 11 bases. This CDR3 spans 14 amino acids. Germline lookup yields CDR1 MNHEY and CDR2 SMNVEV (reference sequence). The CDR3 DNA reads TGTGCCAGCAGTCAACAGGGAGAGAACACTGAAGCTTTCTTT. It codes for CASSQQGENTEAFF.

The gene calls are TRBV10-3 and TRBJ1-4, with TRBD1 as a possible D gene (5 bases). This CDR3 contains 13 residues. The ends were cut back, 7 bases at V and 8 bases at J, with 14 bases in the middle. The germline gives CDR1 ENHRY, CDR2 SYGVKD. The chain's CDR3 is CAITAGSDEKLFF. The CDR3 DNA follows: TGTGCCATCACGGCAGGGTCGGACGAAAAACTGTTTTTT.

The chain recombines TRBV5-1 with TRBJ2-3; unclear D gene. V lost 4 bases and J 1 base, leaving 19 bases between the germline ends. The CDR3 runs 17 residues. The germline V gene has CDR1 SGHRS and CDR2 YFSETQ. The CDR3 region has the DNA TGCGCCAGCAGCCTCACTCCACCCGACTTGGGCACAGATACGCAGTATTTT. Its protein is CASSLTPPDLGTDTQYF.